The 30 T cell receptor beta chains listed next were all sequenced from one sample in a study of CD8+ T cells in alopecia areata (dated by TCRdb to 2017 to 2018). The library came from the immunoSEQ multiplex PCR assay. For TCR sequencing, RNA was extracted from every sample and reverse transcribed into cDNA to serve as template. Drawn from immuneACCESS, this table holds only the in-frame rearrangements with V and J called that TCRdb kept. Clones are partly lost; checked studies trace under half to an unresolved V gene and leave the rest unexplained. This sample has more than 100,000 clones in its table, and 53% of those were observed once. Approximately 0.46% of the sample is taken by the ten largest. What this sample's time point label stands for: about 4 weeks on oral tofacitinib. The treatment or condition tag for this specimen amounts to: oral pan-JAK inhibitor, 5-10 mg twice daily. This specimen consisted of CD4+ T cells sorted from blood, obtained at week 4, from a patient treated with tofacitinib. These receptors all stem from a human donor with alopecia areata.

The chain uses TRBV29-1 and TRBJ1-2, with TRBD1 matching over 9 bases. V lost 3 bases to trimming and J lost 5 bases; unmatched junction nucleotides: 10. Germline V gives CDR1 SQVTM, CDR2 ANQGSEA. This CDR3 is 15 amino acids long. The CDR3 sequence: CSVDPGAGTGYGYTF. The CDR3 DNA is TGCAGCGTTGATCCCGGGGCCGGGACAGGGTATGGCTACACCTTC. Filled out from reference TRBV29-1 and TRBJ1-2, the complete variable domain reads SAVISQKPSRDICQRGTSLTIQCQVDSQVTMMFWYRQQPGQSLTLIATANQGSEATYESGFVIDKFPISRPNLTFSTLTVSNMSPEDSSIYLCSVDPGAGTGYGYTFGSGTRLTVV.

The sample holds a few counts of this clone. The chain has TRBV2 and TRBJ1-1; D unclear. The CDR3 runs 14 residues. Per the germline V gene, CDR1 is SNHLY and CDR2 is FYNNEI. V was pared by 6 bases and J by 7 bases, with 18 bases between. CDR3 amino acids: CASRKERRSGEAFF. Written as DNA, the CDR3 is TGTGCCAGCAGAAAAGAAAGACGGAGCGGTGAAGCTTTCTTT.

The chain links TRBV30 to TRBJ1-5; maybe TRBD1 (5 bases). The length of the CDR3 is 13 residues. Germline CDR1 and CDR2: GTSNPN and SVGIG (reference sequence). V was pared by 3 bases and J by 6 bases, with 12 bases between. In DNA form, the CDR3 reads TGTGCCTGGAGCGTAGGGGAGCGTCAGCCCCAGCATTTT. It is translated as CAWSVGERQPQHF.

Notes on this clone: An end of the junction does not agree with germline; a read error may underlie this. V usage is TRBV6-5 and J usage is TRBJ2-1; tentatively, D is TRBD2 (5 bases). Germline V lookup: CDR1 MNHEY, CDR2 SVGAGI. This CDR3 spans 13 amino acids. In DNA form, the CDR3 reads TGTGCCATCAGTGAAGGGAGCGCCGATGAGCAGTTCTTC. It is translated as CAISEGSADEQFF.

The gene calls are TRBV30 and TRBJ1-2; no firm D call. Germline CDR1 reads GTSNPN; CDR2 reads SVGIG (reference sequence). This CDR3 has 13 residues. The ends were cut back, 4 bases at V and 0 bases at J, with 9 bases in the middle. The chain's CDR3 is CAWTSRPNYGYTF. Written as DNA, the CDR3 is TGTGCCTGGACCAGTAGACCTAACTATGGCTACACCTTC.

This rearrangement joins TRBV15 to TRBJ2-6; possibly TRBD2 for D (5 bases). CDR1 is LNHNV, CDR2 YYDKDF, per germline (reference sequence). V was trimmed by 0 bases and J by 0 bases, leaving 12 bases between them. This CDR3 spans 18 amino acids. The CDR3 DNA reads TGTGCCACCAGCAGAGATAGGGAGTCGCGCTCTGGGGCCAACGTCCTGACTTTC. Amino acids: CATSRDRESRSGANVLTF.

The gene calls are TRBV4-1 and TRBJ2-7; TRBD2 matches 7 bases. The CDR3 covers 15 residues. Trimming cost V 5 bases and J 6 bases; bases outside gene matches: 13. In germline, CDR1 is MGHRA, CDR2 YSYEKL. CDR3 protein: CASSVASGTSGEQYF. In DNA form, the CDR3 reads TGCGCCAGCAGCGTAGCTAGCGGAACTTCAGGCGAGCAGTACTTC.

The genes are TRBV7-8 and TRBJ2-1; tentatively, D is TRBD1 (5 bases). The length of the CDR3 is 17 residues. Germline-derived CDR1 and CDR2 are SGHVS and FQNEAQ. Between the trimmed V and J ends, which lost 1 base and 0 bases, there was a span of 13 bases. In DNA, the CDR3 is TGTGCCAGCAGCTTAGTGGGGCGGAAGAGCTCCTACAATGAGCAGTTCTTC. Its protein is CASSLVGRKSSYNEQFF.

The rearrangement joins TRBV10-3 to TRBJ2-7; a possible D gene is TRBD2 (6 bases). Per germline, CDR1 ENHRY and CDR2 SYGVKD. The CDR3 spans 13 residues. The V end lost 6 bases, the J end lost 6 bases, and 15 bases lay between the germline ends. The CDR3 coding sequence is TGTGCCATCAGGTCGGGGGTAGCTACCGAGCAGTACTTC. It encodes CAIRSGVATEQYF.

The chain uses TRBV27 and TRBJ2-1, with 7 bases that match TRBD1. From germline, CDR1 is MNHEY and CDR2 SMNVEV (reference sequence). V shed 6 bases, J shed 0 bases, and the junction held 5 bases outside the gene matches. CDR3 length equals 15 residues. DNA of the CDR3: TGTGCCAGCAGGGGCAGGGGGAGCTCCTACAATGAGCAGTTCTTC. Its protein product is CASRGRGSSYNEQFF.

This clone was observed a few times. This rearrangement joins TRBV19 to TRBJ1-5, with TRBD1 matching over 8 bases. V trimming: 6 bases; J trimming: 4 bases; junction bases outside the gene matches: 2. This CDR3 region has 13 residues. Looked up from germline, CDR1 is LNHDA and CDR2 is SQIVND (reference sequence). CDR3 DNA sequence: TGTGCCAGTAGCACAGGGGGTAATCAGCCCCAGCATTTT. This gives the protein CASSTGGNQPQHF.

This chain connects TRBV2 to TRBJ1-2; 8 bases are shared with TRBD1. The ends lost 6 bases at V and 7 bases at J; junction bases unmatched: 7. Germline CDR1 and CDR2: SNHLY and FYNNEI. The CDR3 length is 13 residues. CDR3 region: CASRAQGAAGYTF. Here the CDR3 DNA reads TGTGCCAGCAGAGCTCAGGGGGCAGCTGGCTACACCTTC.

The V gene is TRBV7-3, the J gene TRBJ2-2; D not resolved. The CDR3 extends over 15 amino acids. V lost 2 bases and J 4 bases, leaving 11 bases between the germline ends. Germline CDR1 is SGHTA and CDR2 is FQGTGA. The CDR3 spells CASSLGLEGTGELFF. The CDR3 DNA follows: TGTGCCAGCAGCTTAGGGTTAGAAGGCACCGGGGAGCTGTTTTTT.

CDR3 bases: TGTGCCAGCAGGTTAGATTCCTCTGGGGCCAACGTCCTGACTTTC. Translating it yields CASRLDSSGANVLTF. The chain recombines TRBV5-4 with TRBJ2-6, with D uncertain. The germline CDR1 and CDR2 sequences are SGHNT and YYREEE (reference sequence). The CDR3 extends over 15 amino acids. The V and J ends lost 5 bases and 0 bases respectively, with 9 bases between them.

The genes are TRBV18 and TRBJ1-5; D is perhaps TRBD1 (5 bases). V was trimmed by 4 bases and J by 6 bases, leaving 13 bases between them. CDR1 KGHSH and CDR2 LQKENI come from the germline V gene. The CDR3 contains 14 residues. CDR3 protein: CASSRSGQGQPQHF. Written as DNA, the CDR3 is TGTGCCAGCTCACGCTCAGGGCAGGGTCAGCCCCAGCATTTT.

J is TRBJ2-1 and V is TRBV10-1; D is possibly TRBD2 (7 bases). Looked up from germline, CDR1 is WNHNN and CDR2 is SYGVQD (reference sequence). V was clipped by 3 bases and J by 8 bases, with 11 bases between them. The CDR3 is 13 residues long. CDR3 in DNA: TGCGCCAGCAGTGAAGGGGGGAGGGATGAGCAGTTCTTC. This translates into CASSEGGRDEQFF.

This chain uses TRBV19 with TRBJ1-5; D is undetermined. The CDR3 spans 16 residues. Deletions cut 5 bases from V and 1 base from J, with 15 bases between. The germline CDR1 and CDR2 sequences are LNHDA and SQIVND (reference sequence). CDR3: CASSSLSTGSNQPQHF. CDR3 nucleotide sequence: TGTGCCAGTAGTTCATTATCGACGGGGAGCAATCAGCCCCAGCATTTT.

The chain links TRBV30 to TRBJ1-5; D call uncertain. The V gene lost 0 bases and the J gene lost 3 bases, with 15 bases spanning the gap. CDR1 is GTSNPN and CDR2 is SVGIG in the germline V gene (reference sequence). This CDR3 has 16 amino acids. CDR3 sequence: CAWSVSGRRVNQPQHF. The CDR3 DNA reads as TGTGCCTGGAGTGTTTCCGGGAGACGAGTCAATCAGCCCCAGCATTTT.

The chain joins TRBV30 to TRBJ1-6; tentative D call: TRBD1 (6 bases). The CDR3 runs 13 residues. V was trimmed by 5 bases and J by 13 bases, leaving 18 bases between them. CDR1 is GTSNPN, CDR2 SVGIG, per germline (reference sequence). CDR3: CAWGGALFGPLHF. DNA of the CDR3: TGTGCCTGGGGGGGGGCCCTTTTTGGGCCCCTCCACTTT.

V usage is TRBV2 and J usage is TRBJ2-1; 14 nucleotides match TRBD2. The V and J ends lost 5 bases and 0 bases, in that order; junction bases with no gene match: 12. Germline lookup yields CDR1 SNHLY and CDR2 FYNNEI. CDR3 size: 20 residues. CDR3: CASSPTPGLAGVRSYNEQFF. As DNA, the CDR3 is TGTGCCAGCAGTCCAACTCCGGGACTAGCGGGGGTCCGCTCCTACAATGAGCAGTTCTTC.

This sequence joins TRBV30 and TRBJ1-1; D gene ambiguous. Germline V CDR1 and CDR2: GTSNPN, SVGIG (reference sequence). Trimming stripped 0 bases from V and 2 bases from J, with 7 bases between. CDR3 size: 13 residues. CDR3: CAWSVLRNTEAFF. The CDR3 bases are TGTGCCTGGAGTGTACTCAGAAACACTGAAGCTTTCTTT.

The rearrangement links TRBV30 to TRBJ2-2; D unclear. Germline CDR1 and CDR2: GTSNPN and SVGIG (reference sequence). The CDR3 is 12 amino acids. V shed 3 bases and J shed 7 bases, with 9 bases lying between them. The CDR3 sequence: CAWRSQRGELFF. As DNA, the CDR3 is TGTGCCTGGAGGTCACAACGCGGGGAGCTGTTTTTT.

The rearrangement uses TRBV7-9 and TRBJ2-1; D tentatively fits TRBD1 or TRBD2 (6 bases each). The CDR3 length is 15 residues. In germline, CDR1 is SEHNR, CDR2 FQNEAQ (reference sequence). Trimming pared 6 bases from V and 8 bases from J, leaving 20 bases between. CDR3 region: CASRPAAERGDEQFF. In DNA form, the CDR3 reads TGTGCCAGCAGACCCGCAGCGGAAAGGGGGGATGAGCAGTTCTTC.

V gene TRBV11-2 combines with J gene TRBJ1-5, with D perhaps TRBD1 (5 bases). CDR3 size: 16 residues. The germline CDR1 and CDR2 sequences are SGHAT and FQNNGV. Trimming cost V 5 bases and J 3 bases, with 17 bases left between them. The CDR3 loop is CASSALTGRVNQPQHF. CDR3 in DNA: TGTGCCAGCAGCGCCCTCACGGGGCGCGTCAATCAGCCCCAGCATTTT.

The genes are TRBV6-1 and TRBJ2-3, with 7 bases lining up with TRBD1. CDR1 and CDR2 (germline): MNHNS, SASEGT. V trimming: 5 bases; J trimming: 4 bases; junction bases outside the gene matches: 6. This CDR3 comprises 14 residues. As DNA, the CDR3 is TGTGCCAGCAGTCTCGGAACAGGGGCAGATACGCAGTATTTT. The encoded protein is CASSLGTGADTQYF.

This clone was detected a few times. The V and J genes are TRBV7-9 and TRBJ2-1; TRBD2 matches at 9 bases. CDR1 is SEHNR, CDR2 FQNEAQ, per germline (reference sequence). The CDR3 covers 16 residues. V lost 5 bases, J lost 8 bases, and 13 bases stayed unmatched. This CDR3 reads CASSPPRGSGRDEQFF. The CDR3 DNA is TGTGCCAGCAGCCCGCCTCGGGGTAGCGGGAGAGATGAGCAGTTCTTC. Full variable domain (outside the CDR3, taken from reference TRBV7-9 and TRBJ2-1): DTGVSQNPRHKITKRGQNVTFRCDPISEHNRLYWYRQTLGQGPEFLTYFQNEAQLEKSRLLSDRFSAERPKGSFSTLEIQRTEQGDSAMYLCASSPPRGSGRDEQFFGPGTRLTVL.

This chain connects TRBV5-1 to TRBJ2-7; a possible D gene is TRBD1 (6 bases). The CDR3 covers 14 residues. CDR1 and CDR2 from the germline V gene are SGHRS and YFSETQ. Trimming removed 0 bases at V and 0 bases at J, with 7 bases between. CDR3 sequence reads: CASSLGTASYEQYF. In DNA, the CDR3 is TGCGCCAGCAGCTTGGGGACAGCCTCCTACGAGCAGTACTTC.

This chain joins TRBV6-6 and TRBJ1-5; 7 nucleotides agree with TRBD1. The CDR3 runs to 15 residues. With 7 bases clipped from V and 3 bases from J, the junction kept 9 bases outside the gene matches. Per germline, CDR1 MNHNY and CDR2 SVGAGI (reference sequence). The CDR3 here is CASTKGTADNQPQHF. Written as DNA, the CDR3 is TGTGCCAGCACCAAAGGGACAGCAGACAATCAGCCCCAGCATTTT.

The chain recombines TRBV25-1 with TRBJ1-5; 8 positions match TRBD1. The trim removed 2 bases at V and 4 bases at J, leaving 10 bases unmatched. Germline CDR1 reads MGHDK; CDR2 reads SYGVNS. This CDR3 is built from 17 residues. CDR3 loop: CASSETSVTGGNQPQHF. The CDR3, as DNA: TGTGCCAGCAGTGAAACCTCGGTCACAGGGGGGAATCAGCCCCAGCATTTT.

The chain has TRBV6-6 and TRBJ2-1; D remains ambiguous. The CDR3 sequence is 12 residues long. Germline assignment: CDR1 MNHNY and CDR2 SVGAGI (reference sequence). Trimming pared 0 bases from V and 8 bases from J, leaving 5 bases between. DNA for the CDR3: TGTGCCAGCAGTTACTCTCGGCATGAGCAGTTCTTC. Translation gives CASSYSRHEQFF.